Included here is one TCR beta chain sequence, with context. The data originate from a study of T cell responses to AZD1222 COVID-19 vaccine. This CDR3 has 15 residues. The germline V gene has CDR1 DFQATT and CDR2 SNEGSKA (reference sequence). Trimming removed 3 bases from V and 6 bases from J, with 18 bases in between. TCRdb's copy holds only in-frame clones and misses some; the assay was immunoSEQ multiplex PCR. This table holds roughly 150,000 clones, 70% to 90% found once. The clonotype originates from an adult who received the AZD1222 COVID-19 vaccine. The sequencing used peripheral blood, collected 28 days after the second AZD1222 dose. The chain couples TRBV20-1 to TRBJ1-5; the D is unclear. The CDR3 nucleotides are TGCAGTGCTAGTTCGGTGGGAAGTGGAATTCAGCCCCAGCATTTT. Translated: CSASSVGSGIQPQHF.